One sample yielded the 21 T cell receptor beta chains listed below, sequenced in a study of shared clonotypes between healthy human individuals (dated by TCRdb to 2020 to 2022). The library was generated by the immunoSEQ multiplex PCR assay. TCRdb provides this immuneACCESS table in a form limited to in-frame rearrangements. Some clones are lacking; in checked studies, under half of them reflect an unresolved V gene, and why the rest are absent is not known. The sample profile shows approximately 2.4 million clones; approximately 94% of them were found once. The ten largest clonotypes hold 0.1% to 0.15% of the sample. The sample was naive CD4+ T cells sorted from blood. The cell subset or site label corresponds to: CD45RA+ positively selected. Receptors originate from a man younger than 35 in good health.

Only a few counts were recorded for this clone. The same CDR3 is also encoded by other DNA sequences in this sample. The chain employs TRBV5-1 and TRBJ2-1; 11 bases are shared with TRBD2. V gave up 1 base and J gave up 6 bases; unmatched junction bases: 0. Germline CDR1 SGHRS, CDR2 YFSETQ. The CDR3 totals 14 residues. The CDR3 coding sequence is TGCGCCAGCAGCTTGACTAGCGGGAGCAATGAGCAGTTCTTC. Translation gives CASSLTSGSNEQFF.

The CDR3 sequence is CASSVGGGAWNEQFF. The CDR3 nucleotides are TGTGCCAGCAGCGTAGGCGGGGGGGCGTGGAATGAGCAGTTCTTC. The chain uses TRBV9 and TRBJ2-1; 9 nucleotides line up with TRBD2. Germline V gives CDR1 SGDLS, CDR2 YYNGEE. V dropped 0 bases and J dropped 7; count of bases not matched to a gene: 5. The CDR3 contains 15 residues.

This clone was counted once. The genes are TRBV5-1 and TRBJ2-3; 8 positions match TRBD2. V shed 4 bases, J shed 2 bases, and the junction held 9 bases outside the gene matches. The V gene's germline CDR1 is SGHRS and CDR2 YFSETQ. The CDR3 is made up of 16 amino acids. The CDR3 loop reads CASSLAAGANTDTQYF. The DNA of the CDR3 is TGCGCCAGCAGCCTAGCAGCGGGGGCGAACACAGATACGCAGTATTTT.

The chain joins TRBV18 to TRBJ1-3; D not certain. V lost 5 bases and J lost 2, with 16 bases in between. This CDR3 contains 16 residues. Per germline, CDR1 KGHSH and CDR2 LQKENI. The CDR3 coding sequence is TGTGCCAGCTCAGCAACTTCAGGTCGGACTGGAAACACCATATATTTT. This codes for CASSATSGRTGNTIYF. The full variable domain, completed using reference TRBV18 and TRBJ1-3, is NAGVMQNPRHLVRRRGQEARLRCSPMKGHSHVYWYRQLPEEGLKFMVYLQKENIIDESGMPKERFSAEFPKEGPSILRIQQVVRGDSAAYFCASSATSGRTGNTIYFGEGSWLTVV.

The CDR3 sequence: CARRTSGQETQYF. CDR3 coding DNA: TGTGCCAGAAGGACTAGCGGACAAGAGACCCAGTACTTC. This rearrangement joins TRBV2 to TRBJ2-5; 10 bases match TRBD2. Trimming at V came to 9 bases and at J to 2 bases, leaving 3 bases not matched to a gene. CDR3 length equals 13 residues. The germline CDR1 and CDR2 sequences are SNHLY and FYNNEI.

The V and J genes are TRBV25-1 and TRBJ2-7; 9 bases fit TRBD1. Germline-derived CDR1 and CDR2 are MGHDK and SYGVNS. The CDR3 length is 18 residues. The V segment lost 6 bases and the J segment 2 bases; nucleotides outside the gene matches: 17. The CDR3, as DNA: TGTGCCAGCAGGGGGGGGACAGGGAGGTTTTCTAGTCCCTACGAGCAGTACTTC. It specifies CASRGGTGRFSSPYEQYF.

The chain employs TRBV6-5 and TRBJ2-4, with D tentatively TRBD1 or TRBD2 (6 bases each). V was pared by 2 bases and J by 8 bases, with 13 bases between. Germline V CDR1 and CDR2: MNHEY, SVGAGI. The CDR3 spans 14 residues. CDR3 bases: TGTGCCAGCAGTTACGAGGGGGGTAGTCACATTCAGTACTTC. Translated: CASSYEGGSHIQYF.

The chain joins TRBV18 to TRBJ1-1; D gene ambiguous. The germline V gene encodes CDR1 KGHSH and CDR2 LQKENI. The germline V and J ends were trimmed by 3 bases and 0 bases, with 14 bases remaining between them. The CDR3 is 16 amino acids. The CDR3 nucleotides are TGTGCCAGCTCACCCCAGAGGGCGAAGGTGAACACTGAAGCTTTCTTT. Translated: CASSPQRAKVNTEAFF.

V and J are TRBV11-2 and TRBJ1-1, with D unclear. Germline CDR1 SGHAT, CDR2 FQNNGV. The CDR3 consists of 18 residues. The V and J ends lost 0 bases and 4 bases respectively, with 21 bases between them. CDR3 sequence: CASSLDFLGKGGVTEAFF. CDR3 bases: TGTGCCAGCAGCTTAGATTTTTTGGGAAAAGGTGGAGTCACTGAAGCTTTCTTT.

The V call is TRBV20-1, the J call TRBJ1-2; D perhaps matches TRBD1 (5 bases). The CDR3 covers 11 residues. V lost 3 bases and J lost 7, with 9 bases in between. CDR1 and CDR2 (germline): DFQATT, SNEGSKA (reference sequence). The CDR3 loop is CSARGTSGYTF. The CDR3 DNA reads TGCAGTGCTAGGGGGACCAGTGGCTACACCTTC.

Remarks on this clone: Additional DNA sequences in this sample encode the identical CDR3. The J gene is TRBJ2-2, the V gene TRBV2; D is unresolved. Germline CDR1 reads SNHLY; CDR2 reads FYNNEI. Trimming cost V 1 base and J 5 bases, with 5 bases left between them. The CDR3 contains 13 residues. The CDR3 here is CASSEEVTGELFF. The CDR3 DNA sequence: TGTGCCAGCAGTGAAGAGGTTACCGGGGAGCTGTTTTTT.

The genes are TRBV6-1 and TRBJ1-5; D is ambiguous. V was pared by 4 bases and J by 0 bases, with 7 bases between. The germline CDR1 and CDR2 sequences are MNHNS and SASEGT. CDR3 length: 14 amino acids. The CDR3, as DNA: TGTGCCAGCAGTGGGATATATAGCAATCAGCCCCAGCATTTT. It is translated as CASSGIYSNQPQHF.

As to this clone: The sample carries other DNA sequences with the same CDR3. This rearrangement joins TRBV9 to TRBJ1-5; no reliable D call. V lost 5 bases and J 0 bases, leaving 6 bases between the germline ends. The germline V gene encodes CDR1 SGDLS and CDR2 YYNGEE. The CDR3 has 13 residues. The CDR3 here is CASSTDSNQPQHF. The CDR3 DNA reads TGTGCCAGCAGTACCGATAGCAATCAGCCCCAGCATTTT.

This sequence joins TRBV2 and TRBJ1-2, with D unclear. Germline V lookup: CDR1 SNHLY, CDR2 FYNNEI. This CDR3 has 16 amino acids. V was trimmed by 2 bases and J by 0 bases, leaving 13 bases between them. In nucleotides, the CDR3 is TGTGCCAGCAGTGAAAACAGCTTACCCTCTAACTATGGCTACACCTTC. Amino acid sequence: CASSENSLPSNYGYTF.

The V and J genes are TRBV2 and TRBJ1-4; tentative D call: TRBD1 (6 bases). Trimming cost V 5 bases and J 5 bases, with 9 bases left between them. This CDR3 is 13 amino acids long. The V gene's germline CDR1 is SNHLY and CDR2 FYNNEI. This CDR3 is CASSQGGNEKLFF. The CDR3 DNA follows: TGTGCCAGCAGTCAAGGGGGGAATGAAAAACTGTTTTTT.

V gene TRBV5-1 combines with J gene TRBJ2-7, with D tentatively TRBD1 (6 bases). CDR1 is SGHRS and CDR2 is YFSETQ in the germline V gene. The length of the CDR3 is 14 residues. V lost 3 bases and J lost 1, with 11 bases in between. The CDR3 here is CASSSDRRSYEQYF. DNA of the CDR3: TGCGCCAGCAGCTCTGACAGGCGGTCCTACGAGCAGTACTTC.

The chain has TRBV7-8 and TRBJ2-1; 12 positions match TRBD2. J gave up 4 bases and V 6 bases, and 7 bases lay outside the gene matches. Germline CDR1 is SGHVS and CDR2 is FQNEAQ. The CDR3 has 16 residues. The CDR3 sequence: CASSRTSGKNYNEQFF. Written as DNA, the CDR3 is TGTGCCAGCAGTAGGACTAGCGGGAAAAATTACAATGAGCAGTTCTTC.

The V call is TRBV5-1, the J call TRBJ2-3; no firm D call. CDR1 is SGHRS and CDR2 is YFSETQ in the germline V gene. CDR3 size: 14 residues. V was shortened by 2 bases and J by 2 bases, with 9 bases between the two germline ends. The CDR3 DNA reads as TGCGCCAGCAGCTTCGTCAAAAACACAGATACGCAGTATTTT. Encoded protein: CASSFVKNTDTQYF.

This chain uses TRBV6-1 with TRBJ2-5; D may be TRBD2 (5 bases). CDR1 is MNHNS, CDR2 SASEGT, per germline. The CDR3 is 14 amino acids. V was shortened by 7 bases and J by 5 bases, with 17 bases between the two germline ends. CDR3 sequence (DNA): TGTGCCAGCATGGGTGGGAGTACTGTCGAGACCCAGTACTTC. Amino acid sequence: CASMGGSTVETQYF.

The chain is built from TRBV29-1 and TRBJ1-1, with D possibly TRBD1 on 5 matching bases. CDR3 length: 12 residues. Trimming removed 4 bases at V and 6 bases at J, with 12 bases between. Germline loops: CDR1 SQVTM, CDR2 ANQGSEA. The CDR3 protein is CSVVLLGAEAFF. CDR3 sequence (DNA): TGCAGCGTTGTTCTATTAGGGGCTGAAGCTTTCTTT. Full variable domain (rest looked up from reference TRBV29-1 and TRBJ1-1): SAVISQKPSRDICQRGTSLTIQCQVDSQVTMMFWYRQQPGQSLTLIATANQGSEATYESGFVIDKFPISRPNLTFSTLTVSNMSPEDSSIYLCSVVLLGAEAFFGQGTRLTVV.

As for this clone: This CDR3 is also generated by other DNA sequences in the sample. The chain joins TRBV5-1 to TRBJ2-7; 13 nucleotides agree with TRBD2. V dropped 1 base and J dropped 2; count of bases not matched to a gene: 0. The CDR3 is made up of 15 amino acids. Germline loops: CDR1 SGHRS, CDR2 YFSETQ. The CDR3 DNA reads TGCGCCAGCAGCTTGACTAGCGGGGGGGCCTACGAGCAGTACTTC. Encoded protein: CASSLTSGGAYEQYF.